The 26 T cell receptor beta chains below all came from one sample that was sequenced in a study of shared clonotypes between healthy human individuals (dated by TCRdb to 2018 to 2020). The library relied on the immunoSEQ multiplex PCR assay. In TCRdb, the immuneACCESS table is reduced to in-frame sequences with V and J assigned. These tables do not hold every clone; where another copy was compared, an unresolved V gene accounts for under half, and the others remain unexplained. This sample holds 730,000 or so clones; around 72% were observed only once. Clones ranked in the top ten supply around 2% of the sample. Source material: memory CD4+ T cells sorted from blood. Reading the label with the study, this specimen's cell subset or site is: CD45RA-negative fraction. All receptors come from a woman in her 30s in good health.

The chain recombines TRBV28 with TRBJ2-1; D not certain. V dropped 0 bases and J dropped 13 bases, with 13 bases sitting between them. Germline lookup yields CDR1 MDHEN and CDR2 SYDVKM. This CDR3 has 13 amino acids. CDR3 coding DNA: TGTGCCAGCAGTTTATGGCTGTATCCTACACAGTTCTTC. It translates to CASSLWLYPTQFF.

In nucleotides, the CDR3 is TGTGCCAGCAGTTCCGGACTGGAGCAGTTCTTC. It translates to CASSSGLEQFF. The chain employs TRBV27 and TRBJ2-1; D possibly corresponds to TRBD2 (5 bases). Germline CDR1 and CDR2: MNHEY and SMNVEV (reference sequence). V was clipped by 4 bases and J by 10 bases, with 8 bases between them. The CDR3 totals 11 residues.

This clone has just a few counts. The J gene is TRBJ1-4, the V gene TRBV19; no clear D gene. Trimming removed 7 bases from V and 0 bases from J, with 21 bases in between. The CDR3 consists of 18 residues. Germline V lookup: CDR1 LNHDA, CDR2 SQIVND (reference sequence). CDR3 DNA sequence: TGTGCCAGTAAAGAGACCCCGGGAATATTTGCAACTAATGAAAAACTGTTTTTT. Its translation: CASKETPGIFATNEKLFF.

CDR3 in DNA: TGTGCCAGCAGTGAAGGTGGCGGGGCCTACGAGCAGTACTTC. The encoded protein is CASSEGGGAYEQYF. The chain combines TRBV2 with TRBJ2-7; D possibly corresponds to TRBD2 (6 bases). CDR3 size: 14 residues. CDR1 is SNHLY and CDR2 is FYNNEI in the germline V gene. Trimming stripped 1 base from V and 2 bases from J, with 9 bases between. Full variable domain (missing parts from reference TRBV2 and TRBJ2-7): EPEVTQTPSHQVTQMGQEVILRCVPISNHLYFYWYRQILGQKVEFLVSFYNNEISEKSEIFDDQFSVERPDGSNFTLKIRSTKLEDSAMYFCASSEGGGAYEQYFGPGTRLTVT.

This chain uses TRBV7-9 with TRBJ2-2, with 9 bases identical to TRBD2. Trimming removed 2 bases from V and 5 bases from J; junction bases left unmatched: 9. Looked up from germline, CDR1 is SEHNR and CDR2 is FQNEAQ (reference sequence). There are 17 residues in the CDR3. CDR3 DNA sequence: TGTGCCAGCAGCTTAATGAAGGCGGGAGGGTGGACCGGGGAGCTGTTTTTT. Translated, it gives CASSLMKAGGWTGELFF.

This clone appeared a single time. The CDR3 protein is CASSVLVGSYNEQFF. The CDR3 DNA reads as TGTGCCAGCAGTGTGCTGGTGGGCTCCTACAATGAGCAGTTCTTC. The rearrangement links TRBV2 to TRBJ2-1; D gene uncertain. V lost 4 bases and J 0 bases, leaving 10 bases between the germline ends. Looked up from germline, CDR1 is SNHLY and CDR2 is FYNNEI. This CDR3 region has 15 residues. The whole variable domain, filled in from reference TRBV2 and TRBJ2-1, reads EPEVTQTPSHQVTQMGQEVILRCVPISNHLYFYWYRQILGQKVEFLVSFYNNEISEKSEIFDDQFSVERPDGSNFTLKIRSTKLEDSAMYFCASSVLVGSYNEQFFGPGTRLTVL.

In DNA, the CDR3 is TGTGCCATCAGGGGGGACGACTCCTACGAGCAGTACTTC. It yields the protein CAIRGDDSYEQYF. This rearrangement joins TRBV10-3 to TRBJ2-7; perhaps D is TRBD1 or TRBD2 (5 bases each). Trimming removed 6 bases from V and 0 bases from J, with 9 bases in between. Per the germline V gene, CDR1 is ENHRY and CDR2 is SYGVKD. CDR3 size: 13 residues.

CDR3 region: CASSQLTTAGELFF. The CDR3 DNA sequence: TGCGCCAGCAGCCAACTGACGACAGCCGGGGAGCTGTTTTTT. The rearrangement links TRBV4-1 to TRBJ2-2, with D possibly TRBD1 on 5 matching bases. This CDR3 comprises 14 residues. The germline gives CDR1 MGHRA, CDR2 YSYEKL. V was shortened by 2 bases and J by 6 bases, with 10 bases between the two germline ends.

The chain couples TRBV2 to TRBJ2-7; D may be TRBD2 (6 bases). The CDR3 is made up of 13 amino acids. V dropped 8 bases and J dropped 5 bases, with 16 bases sitting between them. Germline CDR1 reads SNHLY; CDR2 reads FYNNEI. The DNA of the CDR3 is TGTGCCAGCCGGTGGGAGGTTTGGGACGAGCAGTACTTC. Translated: CASRWEVWDEQYF.

This rearrangement joins TRBV19 to TRBJ1-5, with no clear D. CDR1 is LNHDA and CDR2 is SQIVND in the germline V gene (reference sequence). CDR3 length equals 14 residues. Deletions cut 3 bases from V and 2 bases from J, with 8 bases between. The CDR3 DNA follows: TGTGCCAGTAGTATCGACTCCGGCAATCAGCCCCAGCATTTT. This encodes CASSIDSGNQPQHF. Full variable domain (outside the CDR3, taken from reference TRBV19 and TRBJ1-5): DGGITQSPKYLFRKEGQNVTLSCEQNLNHDAMYWYRQDPGQGLRLIYYSQIVNDFQKGDIAEGYSVSREKKESFPLTVTSAQKNPTAFYLCASSIDSGNQPQHFGDGTRLSIL.

This chain connects TRBV19 to TRBJ1-5; D uncertain. Trimming took off 5 bases at V and 2 bases at J, with 10 bases between the two ends. There are 14 residues in the CDR3. The germline CDR1 and CDR2 sequences are LNHDA and SQIVND (reference sequence). CDR3 residues: CASSYSMGNQPQHF. CDR3 nucleotide sequence: TGTGCCAGTAGTTATTCTATGGGCAATCAGCCCCAGCATTTT.

The chain combines TRBV28 with TRBJ1-5; 9 nucleotides agree with TRBD1. CDR3 length: 16 residues. Germline trimming cut 6 bases from V and 4 bases from J; bases unmatched to any gene: 10. CDR1 MDHEN and CDR2 SYDVKM come from the germline V gene. The CDR3 region has the DNA TGTGCCAGCAGACCAATTACAGGGGGCGTAAATCAGCCCCAGCATTTT. This translates into CASRPITGGVNQPQHF.

The V call is TRBV19, the J call TRBJ1-2, with 9 bases lining up with TRBD1. Trimming cost V 5 bases and J 7 bases; bases outside gene matches: 5. The germline gives CDR1 LNHDA, CDR2 SQIVND (reference sequence). The CDR3 runs 13 residues. The CDR3 bases are TGTGCCAGTAGTTCGGGACAGGGAGGTGGCTACACCTTC. Translating gives CASSSGQGGGYTF.

V is TRBV25-1 and J is TRBJ2-5; D is perhaps TRBD2 (6 bases). Trimming pared 2 bases from V and 3 bases from J, leaving 16 bases between. Germline V gene sequence: CDR1 MGHDK, CDR2 SYGVNS. The CDR3 runs to 16 residues. The CDR3 nucleotides read TGTGCCAGCAGTGAAGGTAGGATAGCGGCTAAAGAGACCCAGTACTTC. Encoded protein: CASSEGRIAAKETQYF.

The chain links TRBV18 to TRBJ1-4, with unresolved D. The CDR3 has 14 residues. The V gene lost 0 bases and the J gene lost 7 bases, with 9 bases spanning the gap. CDR1 is KGHSH, CDR2 LQKENI, per germline. The CDR3 DNA follows: TGTGCCAGCTCACCACCGGGAATGAGTGAAAAACTGTTTTTT. Protein product: CASSPPGMSEKLFF.

The V gene is TRBV18, the J gene TRBJ1-1; TRBD1 agrees at 7 bases. The V gene's germline CDR1 is KGHSH and CDR2 LQKENI. The CDR3 has 15 residues. V was pared by 5 bases and J by 1 base, with 7 bases of the junction left unmatched. For the CDR3, the DNA is TGTGCCAGCTCATCAGGGGGACAACGGAACACTGAAGCTTTCTTT. This translates into CASSSGGQRNTEAFF.

This clone was counted many times. The J gene is TRBJ2-3, the V gene TRBV28; perhaps TRBD2 as D (6 bases). CDR3 length: 15 amino acids. Germline CDR1 MDHEN, CDR2 SYDVKM. V was clipped by 3 bases and J by 6 bases, with 16 bases between them. The CDR3 here is CASSFGGEIRDTQYF. The CDR3 bases are TGTGCCAGCAGTTTCGGAGGGGAGATCCGCGATACGCAGTATTTT.

This clone is a singleton in its sample. The chain links TRBV11-2 to TRBJ1-2; 7 nucleotides match TRBD1. Germline V gene lookup returns CDR1 SGHAT and CDR2 FQNNGV. The CDR3 spans 15 residues. The trim removed 5 bases at V and 6 bases at J, leaving 12 bases unmatched. The CDR3 coding sequence is TGTGCCAGCAGCCCCCGATTAGGGGGCGCGGATGGCTACACCTTC. Its protein is CASSPRLGGADGYTF.

Details on this clone: This likely stems from a read error, as it lies one base from a far larger clone. Different DNA sequences within this sample yield the same CDR3. V and J are TRBV5-1 and TRBJ1-1; D possibly corresponds to TRBD1 (6 bases). V lost 2 bases and J 8 bases, leaving 16 bases between the germline ends. The CDR3 runs 14 residues. Germline V CDR1 and CDR2: SGHRS, YFSETQ. The CDR3, as DNA: TGCGCCAGCAGCTTTCAAAGGAACCAGGGGGAAGCTTTCTTT. Residues: CASSFQRNQGEAFF.

The chain is built from TRBV28 and TRBJ1-2; D gene uncertain. CDR1 and CDR2 (germline): MDHEN, SYDVKM. The CDR3 runs 15 residues. Trimming removed 6 bases at V and 2 bases at J, with 16 bases between. CDR3 sequence: CASSRHGRENYGYTF. In DNA form, the CDR3 reads TGTGCCAGCAGCAGACATGGACGGGAGAACTATGGCTACACCTTC.

J is TRBJ2-5 and V is TRBV5-1; 7 bases match TRBD2. Germline V lookup: CDR1 SGHRS, CDR2 YFSETQ. CDR3 size: 17 residues. The trim removed 0 bases at V and 3 bases at J, leaving 11 bases unmatched. The CDR3 DNA is TGCGCCAGCAGCTTGGTGGCGGGAGTAATTGGAGAAGAGACCCAGTACTTC. Amino acids: CASSLVAGVIGEETQYF. Full variable domain (missing parts from reference TRBV5-1 and TRBJ2-5): KAGVTQTPRYLIKTRGQQVTLSCSPISGHRSVSWYQQTPGQGLQFLFEYFSETQRNKGNFPGRFSGRQFSNSRSEMNVSTLELGDSALYLCASSLVAGVIGEETQYFGPGTRLLVL.

This sequence joins TRBV28 and TRBJ1-3, with D perhaps matching TRBD1 (5 bases). Trimming left V 7 bases short and J 4 bases short, with 20 bases between. Germline values: CDR1 MDHEN, CDR2 SYDVKM. This CDR3 is built from 16 residues. CDR3 sequence: CASTPSEGAVGNTIYF. The CDR3 DNA follows: TGTGCCAGCACTCCATCTGAAGGGGCGGTGGGAAACACCATATATTTT.

This clone is a singleton in its sample. This chain connects TRBV29-1 to TRBJ2-2, with TRBD1 as a possible D gene (5 bases). The CDR3 is made up of 12 amino acids. CDR1 SQVTM and CDR2 ANQGSEA come from the germline V gene. V was shortened by 7 bases and J by 3 bases, with 9 bases between the two germline ends. The CDR3 is CSAQGYTGELFF. CDR3 DNA sequence: TGCAGCGCCCAGGGTTACACCGGGGAGCTGTTTTTT.

V and J are TRBV28 and TRBJ2-7; 11 bases are shared with TRBD1. CDR1 and CDR2 from the germline V gene are MDHEN and SYDVKM. The V segment lost 2 bases and the J segment 5 bases; nucleotides outside the gene matches: 2. The CDR3 is 14 amino acids. CDR3 in DNA: TGTGCCAGCAGTTTAGGACAGGGGGCCAACGAGCAGTACTTC. It codes for CASSLGQGANEQYF.

The rearrangement joins TRBV30 to TRBJ2-1; 7 bases are a match to TRBD2. The CDR3 is 16 residues long. Germline CDR1 GTSNPN, CDR2 SVGIG (reference sequence). V was pared by 7 bases and J by 0 bases, with 12 bases of the junction left unmatched. The chain's CDR3 is CASSASGTPSYNEQFF. The DNA of the CDR3 is TGTGCCTCCTCTGCTAGCGGAACACCCTCCTACAATGAGCAGTTCTTC. Full variable domain (remainder filled in from reference TRBV30 and TRBJ2-1): SQTIHQWPATLVQPVGSPLSLECTVEGTSNPNLYWYRQAAGRGLQLLFYSVGIGQISSEVPQNLSASRPQDRQFILSSKKLLLSDSGFYLCASSASGTPSYNEQFFGPGTRLTVL.

This chain uses TRBV18 with TRBJ1-3, with no clear D. V was clipped by 2 bases and J by 0 bases, with 11 bases between them. This CDR3 contains 16 residues. Germline-derived CDR1 and CDR2 are KGHSH and LQKENI. The CDR3 DNA sequence: TGTGCCAGCTCACCAGTACGCGGTGGCTCTGGAAACACCATATATTTT. As protein: CASSPVRGGSGNTIYF.